Described below is a single T cell receptor beta chain sequence and its context. The entry originates in a study of cytomegalovirus exposure and HLA in healthy donors. CDR1 is SQVTM and CDR2 is ANQGSEA in the germline V gene. CDR3 length: 11 amino acids. The germline V and J ends were trimmed by 1 base and 9 bases, with 7 bases remaining between them. 13 Jbeta primers and 60 Vbeta primers were used for the PCR. Profiling relied on immunoSEQ multiplex PCR, and the TCRdb table lists in-frame clones only, not all of them. The sample contains approximately 220,000 clones, over 80% of which appear only once.

What was sequenced was PBMCs. The chain carries TRBV29-1 and TRBJ2-1; D gene uncertain. The receptor was isolated from a boy aged 2 to 9 in good health and CMV-seronegative. CDR3 in DNA: TGCAGCGTTGAAGTAGTTATTGAGCAGTTCTTC. It yields the protein CSVEVVIEQFF.